This T cell receptor (beta chain) was observed in a study of neurological immune-mediated disorders. MiXCR was run by TCRdb on the 5' RACE reads, yielding one entry per CDR3 protein. The table lists 53,000 or so distinct CDR3 sequences, more than 7% of them singletons, with 1.9% in the top ten. This clonotype was observed many times. Documented time point: longitudinal time-point 3. The unsorted libraries were generated from a total of 2 million PBMCs, which had been stored in RNAlater at -80 C. The clonotype comes from a woman in her thirties or forties in good health. The sequenced sample was PBMCs.

In DNA form, the CDR3 reads TGTGCCAGCAGCTTAAACCCCGGGCAGGGCAACTCACCCCTCCACTTT. It translates to CASSLNPGQGNSPLHF. The chain uses TRBV7-8 and TRBJ1-6; a possible D gene is TRBD1 (5 bases). The V and J ends lost 2 bases and 10 bases respectively, with 18 bases between them. Germline CDR1 SGHVS, CDR2 FQNEAQ. This CDR3 has 16 residues.